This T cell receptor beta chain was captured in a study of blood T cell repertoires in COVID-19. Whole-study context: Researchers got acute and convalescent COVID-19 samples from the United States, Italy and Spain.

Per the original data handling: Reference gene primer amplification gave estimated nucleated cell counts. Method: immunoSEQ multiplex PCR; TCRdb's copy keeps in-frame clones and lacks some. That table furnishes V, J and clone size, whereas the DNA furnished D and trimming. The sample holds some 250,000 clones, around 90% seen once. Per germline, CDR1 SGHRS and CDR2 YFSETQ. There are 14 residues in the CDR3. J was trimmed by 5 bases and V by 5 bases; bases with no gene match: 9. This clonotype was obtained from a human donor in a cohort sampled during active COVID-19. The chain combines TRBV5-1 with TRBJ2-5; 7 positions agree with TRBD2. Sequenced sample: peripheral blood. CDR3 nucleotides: TGCGCCAGCAGAATCAGCGGGGAACGGGAGACCCAGTACTTC. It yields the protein CASRISGERETQYF.